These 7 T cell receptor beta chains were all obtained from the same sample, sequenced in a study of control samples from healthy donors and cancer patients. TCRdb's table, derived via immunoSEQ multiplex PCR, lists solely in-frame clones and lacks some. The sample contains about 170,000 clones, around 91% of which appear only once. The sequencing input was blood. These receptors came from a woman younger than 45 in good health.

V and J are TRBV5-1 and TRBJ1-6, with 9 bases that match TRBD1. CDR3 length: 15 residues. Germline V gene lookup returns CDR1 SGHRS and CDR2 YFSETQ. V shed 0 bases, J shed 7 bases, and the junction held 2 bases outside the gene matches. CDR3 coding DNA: TGCGCCAGCAGCTTGGGACAGGGGGGGAATTCACCCCTCCACTTT. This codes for CASSLGQGGNSPLHF.

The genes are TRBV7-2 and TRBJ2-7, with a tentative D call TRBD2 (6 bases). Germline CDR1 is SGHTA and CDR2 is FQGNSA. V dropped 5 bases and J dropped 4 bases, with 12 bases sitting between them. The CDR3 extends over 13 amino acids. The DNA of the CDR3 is TGTGCCAGCAGCAGGGGACTTTCTTACGAGCAGTACTTC. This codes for CASSRGLSYEQYF. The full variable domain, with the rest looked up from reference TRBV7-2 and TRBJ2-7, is GAGVSQSPSNKVTEKGKDVELRCDPISGHTALYWYRQSLGQGLEFLIYFQGNSAPDKSGLPSDRFSAERTGGSVSTLTIQRTQQEDSAVYLCASSRGLSYEQYFGPGTRLTVT.

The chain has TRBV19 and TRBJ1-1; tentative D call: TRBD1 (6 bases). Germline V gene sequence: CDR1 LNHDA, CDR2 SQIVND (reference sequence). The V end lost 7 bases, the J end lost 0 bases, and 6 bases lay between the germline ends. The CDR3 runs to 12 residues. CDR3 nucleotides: TGTGCCAGTACAGGGGTGAACACTGAAGCTTTCTTT. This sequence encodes CASTGVNTEAFF. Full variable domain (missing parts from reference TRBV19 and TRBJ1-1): DGGITQSPKYLFRKEGQNVTLSCEQNLNHDAMYWYRQDPGQGLRLIYYSQIVNDFQKGDIAEGYSVSREKKESFPLTVTSAQKNPTAFYLCASTGVNTEAFFGQGTRLTVV.

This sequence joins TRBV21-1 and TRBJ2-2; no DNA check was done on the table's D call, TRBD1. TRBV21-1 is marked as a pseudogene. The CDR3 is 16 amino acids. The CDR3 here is CASSKRSRGDTGELFF. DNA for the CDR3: TGTGCCAGCAGCAAAAGGTCCAGGGGGGACACCGGGGAGCTGTTTTTT.

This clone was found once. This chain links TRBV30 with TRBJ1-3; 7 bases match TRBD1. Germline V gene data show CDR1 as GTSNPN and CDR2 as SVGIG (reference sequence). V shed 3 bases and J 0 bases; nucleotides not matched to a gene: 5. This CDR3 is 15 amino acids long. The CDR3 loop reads CAWRNRGFSGNTIYF. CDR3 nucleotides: TGTGCCTGGAGGAACAGGGGCTTCTCTGGAAACACCATATATTTT.

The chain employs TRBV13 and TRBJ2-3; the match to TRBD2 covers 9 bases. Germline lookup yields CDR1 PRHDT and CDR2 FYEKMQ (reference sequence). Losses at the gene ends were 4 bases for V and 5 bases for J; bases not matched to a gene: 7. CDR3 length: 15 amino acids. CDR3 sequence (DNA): TGTGCCAGCAGCTACAGAGCGGGGGGTGGAGATACGCAGTATTTT. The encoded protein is CASSYRAGGGDTQYF.

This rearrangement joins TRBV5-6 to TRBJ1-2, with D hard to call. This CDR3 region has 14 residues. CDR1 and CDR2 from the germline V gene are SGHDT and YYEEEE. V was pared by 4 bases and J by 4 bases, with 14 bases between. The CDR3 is CASSRLDTTYGYTF. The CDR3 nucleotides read TGTGCCAGCAGCCGATTAGATACTACCTATGGCTACACCTTC.